The sequence of this TCR beta chain was determined in a study of post-analysis software for immune sequencing data. Study outcomes and limitations: Controls had lower frequencies than patients of a handful of TRBV segments, which included TRBV5-6, TRBV5-1 and TRBV20-1. Compared against controls, patients with multiple sclerosis displayed significantly lower normalized Chao1 diversity.

Remarks on this clonotype: Antigen specificity is unknown.

The CDR3 is made up of 12 amino acids. CDR1 is SGHTA, CDR2 FQGNSA, per germline. The V end was cut by 2 bases, the J end by 5 bases, with 6 bases between. TCR beta cDNA libraries had unique molecular identifiers. Roughly 0.5 million cDNA molecules were obtained from around 1 to 10 million T cells. Each CDR3 protein gets one entry after TCRdb re-called the PCR reads with MiXCR. Of some 700,000 distinct CDR3 sequences in the sample, around 60% are singletons; the top ten hold 11%. The chain joins TRBV7-2 to TRBJ1-2; no reliable D call. The receptor was derived from a girl aged 2-10 years with multiple sclerosis. Source material: blood. In DNA, the CDR3 is TGTGCCAGCAGCTTACAACGGTATGGCTACACCTTC. Its protein product is CASSLQRYGYTF.